This T cell receptor beta chain was captured in a study of TIL therapy for anti-PD-1-resistant metastatic lung cancer. Study details: By whole-exome sequencing, median non-synonymous tumor mutation burden was roughly 1.6 mutations per megabase.

Sequencing used immunoSEQ v3. Libraries were prepared by immunoSEQ multiplex PCR; TCRdb keeps only in-frame clonotypes and omits some of them. The table has about 95,000 clones, less than 70% seen once. The germline gives CDR1 MNHEY, CDR2 SVGEGT. The CDR3 consists of 14 residues. The V end was cut by 2 bases, the J end by 7 bases, with 11 bases between. The table lists this clone with a count of one. Sample time point: pre-treatment sample, taken before nivolumab and TIL therapy. The tumor samples were excised metastases, mostly pleural nodules or supraclavicular lymph nodes. Material: tumor tissue, obtained at baseline. This TCR derives from a person between 25 and 80 years old with non-small cell lung cancer. The chain couples TRBV6-2 or TRBV6-3 to TRBJ1-4, with unresolved D. CDR3 in DNA: TGTGCCAGCAGTTACGCTCCCCGCGGTGAAAAACTGTTTTTT. This sequence encodes CASSYAPRGEKLFF.